This TCR beta chain was found in a study of blood T cell repertoires in COVID-19. Study background: Spain, Italy and the United States supplied samples that represented acute and convalescent COVID-19.

Authors' processing steps: Amplification with reference gene primers provided the estimates of nucleated cell counts. Generated by immunoSEQ multiplex PCR, the TCRdb table keeps only in-frame clones and is missing some. V, J and clone size are taken as reported in that table, and D and trimming were inferred from the DNA itself. The table lists about 320,000 clones, roughly 90% of them singletons. From germline, CDR1 is MNHEY and CDR2 SVGAGI. This CDR3 contains 15 residues. The V gene end was trimmed by 6 bases and the J gene end by 4 bases; junction bases not matched to a gene: 8. Seattle cases were enrolled at active infection and followed longitudinally.

The receptor's source is a woman in her 30s with COVID-19, enrolled during active disease. The V gene is TRBV6-5, the J gene TRBJ2-3, with 9 bases that match TRBD1. Sequenced input: peripheral blood. The CDR3, as DNA: TGTGCCAGCAGCCTACAGGGGGCGCGGGCAGATACGCAGTATTTT. The encoded protein is CASSLQGARADTQYF.